Following are 10 T cell receptor beta chains from one sample sequenced in a study of technical replicates of blood from several donors. Clones were read by immunoSEQ multiplex PCR, and TCRdb kept only the in-frame ones, dropping some. This table holds about 59,000 clones, 85% to 95% found once. Sequencing was performed on PBMCs. The receptors originated from a human donor in good health. Some clones in this sample may be carry-over from other donors' samples.

The chain recombines TRBV18 with TRBJ2-2; D gene unclear. This CDR3 is 13 amino acids long. V shed 5 bases and J shed 1 base, with 5 bases lying between them. Germline V gives CDR1 KGHSH, CDR2 LQKENI. CDR3 sequence reads: CASSTGNTGELFF. CDR3 DNA sequence: TGTGCCAGCTCAACCGGGAACACCGGGGAGCTGTTTTTT.

The CDR3 is CASSVDRLRETQYF. The DNA of the CDR3 is TGTGCCAGCAGTGTGGACAGGCTTCGGGAGACCCAGTACTTC. V usage is TRBV2 and J usage is TRBJ2-5, with 7 bases identical to TRBD1. V was pared by 4 bases and J by 5 bases, with 7 bases of the junction left unmatched. Per the germline V gene, CDR1 is SNHLY and CDR2 is FYNNEI. CDR3 size: 14 residues.

The genes are TRBV18 and TRBJ2-7; 8 bases are a match to TRBD1. This CDR3 contains 15 residues. Germline values: CDR1 KGHSH, CDR2 LQKENI. V shed 4 bases and J 2 bases; nucleotides not matched to a gene: 7. The CDR3 nucleotides read TGTGCCAGCTCACATACCGGGACAGGACCCTACGAGCAGTACTTC. Translation gives CASSHTGTGPYEQYF.

The rearrangement uses TRBV5-1 and TRBJ2-1; 8 bases are shared with TRBD2. V shed 4 bases, J shed 7 bases, and the junction held 13 bases outside the gene matches. Germline CDR1 is SGHRS and CDR2 is YFSETQ. CDR3 size: 16 residues. Here the CDR3 DNA reads TGCGCCAGCAGCGCCCAGCGGGGGCTCCCCTCGAATGAGCAGTTCTTC. Amino acids: CASSAQRGLPSNEQFF.

The V gene is TRBV6-1, the J gene TRBJ2-3, with unresolved D. Deletions cut 10 bases from V and 0 bases from J, with 14 bases between. Germline CDR1 MNHNS, CDR2 SASEGT. This CDR3 is built from 14 residues. The CDR3 DNA sequence: TGTGCCACCGCTCTTCTGGCTAGCACAGATACGCAGTATTTT. It codes for CATALLASTDTQYF.

The chain couples TRBV6-6 to TRBJ2-1, with a tentative D call TRBD1 (5 bases). The V end was cut by 4 bases, the J end by 9 bases, with 16 bases between. Germline CDR1 MNHNY, CDR2 SVGAGI (reference sequence). The CDR3 runs to 14 residues. This CDR3 reads CASSFPDQRGEQFF. The DNA of the CDR3 is TGTGCCAGCAGTTTCCCGGACCAAAGGGGTGAGCAGTTCTTC.

This clone was seen only once. The chain uses TRBV30 and TRBJ2-7; 9 nucleotides agree with TRBD1. The germline CDR1 and CDR2 sequences are GTSNPN and SVGIG (reference sequence). The CDR3 is 14 amino acids. J was trimmed by 5 bases and V by 2 bases; bases with no gene match: 7. The CDR3 nucleotides read TGTGCCTGGAGTACGGGACAGGGCTTCCACGAGCAGTACTTC. Amino acids: CAWSTGQGFHEQYF.

This chain joins TRBV27 and TRBJ1-2, with TRBD1 matching over 7 bases. J was trimmed by 5 bases and V by 4 bases; bases with no gene match: 4. The V gene's germline CDR1 is MNHEY and CDR2 SMNVEV (reference sequence). The CDR3 runs 13 residues. The CDR3 region is CASSSRGFYGYTF. In nucleotides, the CDR3 is TGTGCCAGCAGTTCCAGGGGGTTTTATGGCTACACCTTC.

The chain couples TRBV4-2 to TRBJ2-5; TRBD2 might be the D (6 bases). Looked up from germline, CDR1 is LGHNA and CDR2 is YNFKEQ. V was pared by 3 bases and J by 4 bases, with 9 bases between. The CDR3 is 13 residues long. In DNA, the CDR3 is TGTGCCAGCAGCCAGGGACTTGGAGAGACCCAGTACTTC. It encodes CASSQGLGETQYF.

The rearrangement joins TRBV5-8 to TRBJ1-1; D might be TRBD1 (6 bases). The V gene lost 5 bases and the J gene lost 0 bases, with 11 bases spanning the gap. The CDR3 extends over 14 amino acids. The germline gives CDR1 SGHTS, CDR2 YDEGEE. This CDR3 reads CASSWGGLNTEAFF. In DNA form, the CDR3 reads TGTGCCAGCAGTTGGGGGGGCTTGAACACTGAAGCTTTCTTT.